Sequencing of this T cell receptor beta chain was carried out in a study of blood T cells in healthy people across ages. This CDR3 contains 15 residues. Losses at the gene ends were 5 bases for V and 6 bases for J; bases not matched to a gene: 8. The V gene's germline CDR1 is PRHDT and CDR2 FYEKMQ (reference sequence). Then a second PCR, running roughly 6 to 11 cycles, was carried out with a sample-barcoded 5' primer and a J-beta primer mix. MiXCR was run by TCRdb on the 5' RACE reads, yielding one entry per CDR3 protein. The sample yields roughly 1 million distinct CDR3 sequences, roughly a quarter seen once. This clonotype has only a few counts. These data also formed part of another study, on T cells of mothers and their children.

The rearrangement uses TRBV13 and TRBJ2-5; 11 positions match TRBD2. The TCR comes from a girl aged 2 to 9 in good health. Sequenced input: blood. DNA for the CDR3: TGTGCCAGCAGCCACAGACTAGCGGGGCTCCAGACCCAGTACTTC. This translates into CASSHRLAGLQTQYF. The entire variable domain, with the rest obtained from reference TRBV13 and TRBJ2-5, is as follows: AAGVIQSPRHLIKEKRETATLKCYPIPRHDTVYWYQQGPGQDPQFLISFYEKMQSDKGSIPDRFSAQQFSDYHSELNMSSLELGDSALYFCASSHRLAGLQTQYFGPGTRLLVL.